Listed below are T cell receptor beta chains from one sample, sequenced in a study of cytomegalovirus exposure and HLA in healthy donors. TCRdb keeps only in-frame clones here, not all; method: immunoSEQ multiplex PCR. The sample table includes 55,000 or so clones. The specimen sequenced was PBMCs. These receptors came from a woman in her forties or fifties in good health and CMV-seropositive. The CDR3 runs from the conserved cysteine through the conserved F or W. A D gene is named only where the DNA matches it firmly.

D,J,V,CDR3,DNA
NA,TRBJ2-3,TRBV29-1,CSVRSGTSTDTQYF,TGCAGCGTTCGGAGCGGAACTAGCACAGATACGCAGTATTTT
TRBD1,TRBJ2-5,TRBV18,CASSPNRGLQETQYF,TGTGCCAGCTCACCGAACAGGGGCTTACAAGAGACCCAGTACTTC
NA,TRBJ1-2,TRBV30,CAWSVPGSSYGYTF,TGTGCCTGGAGTGTACCAGGGTCAAGCTATGGCTACACCTTC
TRBD1,TRBJ1-5,TRBV27,CASSVTGVSNQPQHF,TGTGCCAGCAGTGTGACAGGGGTGAGCAATCAGCCCCAGCATTTT
NA,TRBJ1-6,TRBV6-4,CASGGAAGNNSPLHF,TGTGCCAGCGGCGGAGCAGCGGGGAATAATTCACCCCTCCACTTT
TRBD1,TRBJ2-7,TRBV6-1,CASRGQGALYEQYF,TGTGCCAGCAGAGGACAGGGGGCGCTCTACGAGCAGTACTTC
TRBD1,TRBJ1-3,TRBV30,CACRDRGRLAAGNTIYF,TGTGCCTGTCGGGACAGGGGGCGTCTTGCGGCTGGAAACACCATATATTTT
NA,TRBJ2-7,TRBV9,CASSVEPTGYEQYF,TGTGCCAGCAGCGTAGAACCAACGGGCTACGAGCAGTACTTC
NA,TRBJ1-1,TRBV28,CASSFQGNTEAFF,TGTGCCAGCAGTTTTCAGGGCAACACTGAAGCTTTCTTT
NA,TRBJ1-2,TRBV28,CASSTGSGPNYGYTF,TGTGCCAGCAGTACCGGATCAGGTCCCAACTATGGCTACACCTTC
NA,TRBJ2-7,TRBV18,CASSPTGQGLDYEQYF,TGTGCCAGCTCACCTACGGGACAAGGACTCGACTACGAGCAGTACTTC
NA,TRBJ1-5,TRBV7-8,CASSVAGVTSNQPQHF,TGTGCCAGCAGCGTAGCAGGGGTCACAAGCAATCAGCCCCAGCATTTT
TRBD2,TRBJ2-1,TRBV7-2,CASSLQGLAVNEQFF,TGTGCCAGCAGCTTACAGGGACTAGCGGTCAATGAGCAGTTCTTC
NA,TRBJ1-2,TRBV19,CASSTIGQTNYGYTF,TGTGCCAGTAGTACCATTGGACAGACTAACTATGGCTACACCTTC
TRBD1,TRBJ2-3,TRBV28,CASSPPGTGGIDTQYF,TGTGCCAGCAGCCCCCCAGGGACAGGGGGAATCGATACGCAGTATTTT
NA,TRBJ2-3,TRBV28,CASSWFSRRKQKDTQYF,TGTGCCAGCAGCTGGTTCTCCAGGAGGAAACAAAAAGATACGCAGTATTTT
TRBD1,TRBJ1-6,TRBV6-1,CASRRDRDNSPLHF,TGTGCCAGCAGGAGGGACAGGGATAATTCACCCCTCCACTTT
NA,TRBJ2-7,TRBV7-9,CASSQGGGEQYF,TGTGCCAGCAGTCAGGGAGGGGGCGAGCAGTACTTC
TRBD2,TRBJ2-1,TRBV4-2,CASSQGGLAEYNEQFF,TGTGCCAGCAGCCAAGGAGGCCTAGCGGAGTACAATGAGCAGTTCTTC
NA,TRBJ2-5,TRBV6-5,CASSYTGKETQYF,TGTGCCAGCAGTTACACAGGGAAGGAGACCCAGTACTTC
NA,TRBJ2-7,TRBV5-6,CASSFVGRGVGEQYF,TGTGCCAGCAGCTTTGTCGGCAGGGGGGTAGGTGAGCAGTACTTC
TRBD1,TRBJ1-4,TRBV27,CASTRYRGHEKLFF,TGTGCCAGCACCAGATACAGGGGGCATGAAAAACTGTTTTTT
NA,TRBJ1-2,TRBV15,CATRARQEVYGYTF,TGTGCCACCAGGGCGCGACAGGAGGTGTATGGCTACACCTTC
NA,TRBJ1-6,TRBV19,CASSTRGQDSPLHF,TGTGCCAGTAGTACTCGGGGTCAGGATTCACCCCTCCACTTT
TRBD2,TRBJ2-1,TRBV28,CASSSILAGGSYNEQFF,TGTGCCAGCAGTTCCATATTAGCGGGGGGCTCCTACAATGAGCAGTTCTTC
NA,TRBJ2-7,TRBV10-3,CAISVGGYSYEQYF,TGTGCCATCAGTGTAGGCGGTTACTCCTACGAGCAGTACTTC
NA,TRBJ2-7,TRBV5-1,CASTPEGYYEQYF,TGCGCCAGCACCCCAGAGGGATACTACGAGCAGTACTTC
TRBD1,TRBJ1-5,TRBV7-2,CASSLTTGYSNQPQHF,TGTGCCAGCAGCTTAACGACAGGGTATAGCAATCAGCCCCAGCATTTT
NA,TRBJ2-7,TRBV18,CASSPPNPGEEQYF,TGTGCCAGCTCACCCCCTAATCCGGGGGAAGAGCAGTACTTC
TRBD2,TRBJ2-7,TRBV5-1,CASSLTSGLYEQYF,TGCGCCAGCAGTTTGACTAGCGGGCTCTACGAGCAGTACTTC
NA,TRBJ1-4,TRBV7-9,CASSSGQSPNEKLFF,TGTGCCAGCAGCTCCGGACAGTCTCCTAATGAAAAACTGTTTTTT
NA,TRBJ1-6,TRBV6-5,CASSPGHNSPLHF,TGTGCCAGCAGCCCAGGACACAATTCACCCCTCCACTTT
TRBD1,TRBJ2-7,TRBV27,CASSGGQSDYEQYF,TGTGCCAGCAGTGGGGGACAGAGTGACTACGAGCAGTACTTC
TRBD1,TRBJ1-2,TRBV6-5,CASSRDRAAWYTF,TGTGCCAGCAGCCGGGACAGGGCGGCGTGGTACACCTTC
NA,TRBJ1-1,TRBV7-8,CASSLAGAPNTEAFF,TGTGCCAGCAGCTTAGCGGGGGCCCCGAACACTGAAGCTTTCTTT
NA,TRBJ2-2,TRBV19,CASSMRGPITGELFF,TGTGCCAGTAGTATGAGAGGGCCGATCACCGGGGAGCTGTTTTTT
NA,TRBJ2-5,TRBV7-9,CASSLAAGLVETQYF,TGTGCCAGCAGCTTAGCGGCAGGGCTGGTGGAGACCCAGTACTTC
NA,TRBJ1-1,TRBV7-9,CASSLEANTEAFF,TGTGCCAGCAGCTTAGAAGCGAACACTGAAGCTTTCTTT
TRBD1,TRBJ1-5,TRBV5-1,CASSLGQGLYQPQHF,TGCGCCAGCAGCCTTGGACAGGGACTTTATCAGCCCCAGCATTTT
NA,TRBJ2-7,TRBV28,CASSSAGIVDYEQYF,TGTGCCAGCAGTTCAGCCGGGATTGTCGACTACGAGCAGTACTTC
TRBD2,TRBJ2-1,TRBV7-9,CASSRLAGGSYNEQFF,TGTGCCAGCAGCCGCCTAGCGGGAGGATCCTACAATGAGCAGTTCTTC
NA,TRBJ2-7,TRBV10-1,CASSDIGLARGEQYF,TGCGCCAGCAGTGATATCGGGTTAGCGCGGGGCGAGCAGTACTTC
NA,TRBJ2-6,TRBV9,CASSVSDSGANVLTF,TGTGCCAGCAGCGTCTCAGACTCTGGGGCCAACGTCCTGACTTTC
NA,TRBJ1-4,TRBV7-9,CASSLGGPGAANEKLFF,TGTGCCAGCAGCTTAGGGGGTCCGGGAGCAGCTAATGAAAAACTGTTTTTT
NA,TRBJ2-1,TRBV10-3,CAISERGRGDNEQFF,TGTGCCATCAGTGAAAGGGGCAGGGGGGACAATGAGCAGTTCTTC
NA,TRBJ2-1,TRBV14,CASNPTGWHEQFF,TGTGCCAGCAACCCCACGGGTTGGCATGAGCAGTTCTTC
NA,TRBJ2-1,TRBV2,CASNEIGGSYNEQFF,TGTGCCAGCAATGAAATAGGCGGCTCCTACAATGAGCAGTTCTTC
TRBD1,TRBJ2-5,TRBV2,CASSVRGTGGRSETQYF,TGTGCCAGCAGTGTTAGGGGGACAGGGGGCAGGTCGGAGACCCAGTACTTC
NA,TRBJ2-5,TRBV5-4,CASSLRQGQETQYF,TGTGCCAGCAGCTTAAGGCAGGGCCAAGAGACCCAGTACTTC
TRBD1,TRBJ2-7,TRBV20-1,CSVQIRDREYF,TGCAGTGTTCAAATCCGGGACAGGGAGTACTTC
TRBD1,TRBJ1-3,TRBV15,CATSYPQGQGGRNTIYF,TGTGCCACCAGCTACCCACAGGGACAGGGTGGAAGAAACACCATATATTTT
NA,TRBJ1-3,TRBV19,CASSILGAGNTIYF,TGTGCCAGTAGTATTTTGGGAGCTGGAAACACCATATATTTT
NA,TRBJ1-1,TRBV6-1,CASSLLEAVNTEAFF,TGTGCCAGCAGCCTTTTAGAGGCGGTGAACACTGAAGCTTTCTTT
NA,TRBJ1-2,TRBV5-5,CASSLAQGYGYTF,TGTGCCAGCAGCTTGGCACAGGGATATGGCTACACCTTC
TRBD2,TRBJ2-1,TRBV19,CASSLLAGKINEQFF,TGTGCCAGTAGTCTTCTAGCGGGAAAAATCAATGAGCAGTTCTTC